The 15 T cell receptor beta chains given below trace back to one sample, sequenced in a study of vaccination effects on CD4 cells after COVID-19. The antigens for these receptors are not known. Only in-frame clones appear in the TCRdb table, and some are missing; sequencing was by immunoSEQ multiplex PCR. The repertoire holds 50,000 to 80,000 clones, less than 85% seen once, with 2.4% in the top ten. The culture ran for 10 days, and then CD4+ T cells were isolated. Everyone in the study got two shots of either the BNT162b2 or mRNA-1273 vaccine. The material was CD4+ T cells from PBMCs cultured without peptide, obtained after COVID-19 vaccination. These TCRs come from a human donor who received a COVID-19 vaccine.

This CDR3 reads CASSGRQGSANEKLFF. Written as DNA, the CDR3 is TGTGCCAGCAGTGGTCGACAGGGTTCCGCTAATGAAAAACTGTTTTTT. This chain links TRBV6-1 with TRBJ1-4, with 7 nucleotides matching TRBD1. Germline V gene data show CDR1 as MNHNS and CDR2 as SASEGT. The CDR3 loop spans 16 amino acids. The V and J ends lost 4 bases and 3 bases, in that order; junction bases with no gene match: 8.

The J gene is TRBJ2-2, the V gene TRBV3-1 (or the pseudogene TRBV3-2); the D gene could be TRBD1 or TRBD2 (6 bases each). Trimming removed 1 base at V and 4 bases at J, with 16 bases between. Germline-derived CDR1 and CDR2 are LGHDT and YNNKEL (reference sequence). The CDR3 has 17 amino acids. CDR3 in amino acids: CASSQGSPGAGTGELFF. CDR3 nucleotide sequence: TGTGCCAGCAGCCAAGGAAGTCCGGGGGCGGGCACCGGGGAGCTGTTTTTT.

The V gene is TRBV30, the J gene TRBJ1-3; no definite D call. Germline lookup yields CDR1 GTSNPN and CDR2 SVGIG (reference sequence). Trimming shortened V by 5 bases and J by 4 bases, and 9 bases separated the two germline ends. The CDR3 has 12 residues. CDR3 protein: CAWGRVGNTIYF. The CDR3 DNA reads as TGTGCCTGGGGCCGCGTAGGAAACACCATATATTTT. Complete variable domain (other parts from reference TRBV30 and TRBJ1-3): SQTIHQWPATLVQPVGSPLSLECTVEGTSNPNLYWYRQAAGRGLQLLFYSVGIGQISSEVPQNLSASRPQDRQFILSSKKLLLSDSGFYLCAWGRVGNTIYFGEGSWLTVV.

V is TRBV24-1 and J is TRBJ1-1; the match to TRBD1 covers 8 bases. V lost 3 bases and J lost 1; bases outside the gene matches: 3. This CDR3 is 15 amino acids long. The germline CDR1 and CDR2 sequences are KGHDR and SFDVKD. CDR3 nucleotide sequence: TGTGCCACCAGTGATGCCGGGACAGGGAACACTGAAGCTTTCTTT. Translated: CATSDAGTGNTEAFF.

V gene TRBV27 combines with J gene TRBJ2-2; the D is unclear. CDR3 length: 16 amino acids. Trimming took 5 bases from V and 4 from J, leaving 17 bases between them. Germline CDR1 and CDR2: MNHEY and SMNVEV (reference sequence). This CDR3 is CASSPSPSTATGELFF. Written as DNA, the CDR3 is TGTGCCAGCAGTCCCTCGCCTTCCACCGCCACCGGGGAGCTGTTTTTT.

The chain carries TRBV7-8 and TRBJ2-3, with no clear D. V dropped 2 bases and J dropped 8 bases, with 11 bases sitting between them. CDR1 and CDR2 (germline): SGHVS, FQNEAQ. The CDR3 covers 13 residues. The CDR3 is CASSLMYDGTQYF. As DNA, the CDR3 is TGTGCCAGCAGCTTAATGTACGACGGTACGCAGTATTTT.

The rearrangement links TRBV2 to TRBJ2-4, with D tentatively TRBD2 (5 bases). CDR3 size: 14 residues. Trimming took off 2 bases at V and 7 bases at J, with 12 bases between the two ends. The germline CDR1 and CDR2 sequences are SNHLY and FYNNEI. The DNA of the CDR3 is TGTGCCAGCAGTGAATTTGTTCTAGCCAACATTCAGTACTTC. Translation: CASSEFVLANIQYF.

The genes are TRBV15 and TRBJ2-3; 9 bases agree with TRBD2. The germline CDR1 and CDR2 sequences are LNHNV and YYDKDF (reference sequence). The CDR3 is 13 amino acids. V was pared by 7 bases and J by 3 bases, with 2 bases of the junction left unmatched. The DNA for the CDR3 is TGTGCCACCATGGCGGGGGGGACAGATACGCAGTATTTT. It codes for CATMAGGTDTQYF.

The rearrangement uses TRBV7-9 and TRBJ1-1, with D tentatively TRBD1 (5 bases). The germline gives CDR1 SEHNR, CDR2 FQNEAQ (reference sequence). CDR3 size: 13 residues. V was shortened by 1 base and J by 6 bases, with 9 bases between the two germline ends. Here the CDR3 DNA reads TGTGCCAGCAGCTTAGGGGGCCTACCTGAAGCTTTCTTT. This gives the protein CASSLGGLPEAFF.

Here the CDR3 DNA reads TGCGCCAGCAGCAATGGGACACCCCGAAAGAGCTCTGGAAACACCATATATTTT. This sequence encodes CASSNGTPRKSSGNTIYF. The gene calls are TRBV5-1 and TRBJ1-3; possible D gene TRBD1, 6 bases. V was trimmed by 4 bases and J by 0 bases, leaving 20 bases between them. The CDR3 sequence is 18 residues long. CDR1 is SGHRS, CDR2 YFSETQ, per germline.

The V and J genes are TRBV30 and TRBJ2-2; 11 bases map to TRBD2. CDR3 length: 14 amino acids. Germline CDR1 reads GTSNPN; CDR2 reads SVGIG (reference sequence). Trimming removed 7 bases from V and 1 base from J; junction bases left unmatched: 2. CDR3 loop: CASGTSGNTGELFF. CDR3 coding DNA: TGTGCCTCTGGGACTAGCGGGAACACCGGGGAGCTGTTTTTT.

The rearrangement links TRBV24-1 to TRBJ1-6, with unresolved D. Trimming removed 1 base at V and 9 bases at J, with 6 bases between. CDR1 is KGHDR, CDR2 SFDVKD, per germline. There are 13 residues in the CDR3. CDR3 coding DNA: TGTGCCACCAGTGATTTTGAGGGTTCACCCCTCCACTTT. Amino acid sequence: CATSDFEGSPLHF.

The CDR3 region has the DNA TGTGCCAGCAGCGTAGCCGGCGGCCCCTACAATGAGCAGTTCTTC. It translates to CASSVAGGPYNEQFF. This chain links TRBV9 with TRBJ2-1; D is ambiguous. The CDR3 is 15 amino acids. V gave up 0 bases and J gave up 2 bases, with 9 bases separating them. The germline V gene has CDR1 SGDLS and CDR2 YYNGEE.

This sequence joins TRBV5-1 and TRBJ2-2, with D possibly called TRBD1 or TRBD2 (5 bases each). CDR3 length: 16 residues. CDR1 and CDR2 (germline): SGHRS, YFSETQ. V was clipped by 5 bases and J by 3 bases, with 17 bases between them. CDR3 coding DNA: TGCGCCAGCAGTGTTCCCGGGACGGGGCACACCGGGGAGCTGTTTTTT. Translation gives CASSVPGTGHTGELFF.

J is TRBJ2-7 and V is TRBV18; 8 nucleotides align to TRBD2. J was trimmed by 3 bases and V by 5 bases; bases with no gene match: 15. The CDR3 runs 17 residues. Germline assignment: CDR1 KGHSH and CDR2 LQKENI. This CDR3 reads CASSSSTSALRIYEQYV. CDR3 sequence (DNA): TGTGCCAGCTCATCGTCGACTAGCGCCCTCAGAATCTACGAGCAGTACGTC.